This T cell receptor beta chain was observed in a study of T cells in localized non-small cell lung cancer. The CDR3 length is 13 residues. Germline lookup yields CDR1 MNHEY and CDR2 SMNVEV (reference sequence). Trimming took off 5 bases at V and 6 bases at J, with 12 bases between the two ends. Measured with immunoSEQ multiplex PCR; TCRdb has only the in-frame clones, and not every one. The sample lists some 39,000 clones, roughly 80% occurring once. The specimen was PBMCs, collected before any cancer treatment. This sequence originates from a woman aged 40 to 75 with stage II squamous cell lung carcinoma. The chain uses TRBV27 and TRBJ2-3; perhaps TRBD1 as D (6 bases). CDR3 in amino acids: CASSTTGVDTQYF. The CDR3 bases are TGTGCCAGCAGTACGACAGGCGTGGATACGCAGTATTTT.